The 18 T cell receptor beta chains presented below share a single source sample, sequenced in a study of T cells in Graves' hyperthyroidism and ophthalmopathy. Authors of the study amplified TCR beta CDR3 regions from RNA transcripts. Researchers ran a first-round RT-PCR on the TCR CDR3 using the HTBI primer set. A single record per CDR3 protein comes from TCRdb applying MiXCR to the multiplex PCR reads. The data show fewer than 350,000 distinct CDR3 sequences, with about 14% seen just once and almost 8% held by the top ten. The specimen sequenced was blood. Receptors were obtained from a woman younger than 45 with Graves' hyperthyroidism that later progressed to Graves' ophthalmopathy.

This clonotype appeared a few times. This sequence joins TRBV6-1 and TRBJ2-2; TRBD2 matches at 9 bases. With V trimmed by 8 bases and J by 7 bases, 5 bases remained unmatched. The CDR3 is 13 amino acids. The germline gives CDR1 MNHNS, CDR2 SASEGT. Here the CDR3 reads CASVKTSGGELFF. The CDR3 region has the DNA TGTGCCAGCGTTAAGACTAGCGGCGGGGAGCTGTTTTTT.

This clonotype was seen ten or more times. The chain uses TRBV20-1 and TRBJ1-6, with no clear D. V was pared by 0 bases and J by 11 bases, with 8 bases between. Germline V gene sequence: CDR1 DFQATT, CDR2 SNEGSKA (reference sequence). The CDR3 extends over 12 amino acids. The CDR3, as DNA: TGCAGTGCTAGAGATCAAGGGCCACCCCTCCACTTT. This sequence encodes CSARDQGPPLHF.

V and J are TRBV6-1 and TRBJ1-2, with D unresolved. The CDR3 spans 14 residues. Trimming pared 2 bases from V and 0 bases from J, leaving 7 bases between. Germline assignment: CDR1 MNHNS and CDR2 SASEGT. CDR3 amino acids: CASSEWGANYGYTF. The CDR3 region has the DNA TGTGCCAGCAGTGAATGGGGAGCTAACTATGGCTACACCTTC.

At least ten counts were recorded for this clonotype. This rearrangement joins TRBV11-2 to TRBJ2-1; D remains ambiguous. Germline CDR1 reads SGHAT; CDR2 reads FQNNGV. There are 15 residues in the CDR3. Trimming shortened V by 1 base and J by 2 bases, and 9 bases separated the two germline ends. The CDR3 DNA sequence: TGTGCCAGCAGCTTAGGGGCCCAAACCTACAATGAGCAGTTCTTC. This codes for CASSLGAQTYNEQFF.

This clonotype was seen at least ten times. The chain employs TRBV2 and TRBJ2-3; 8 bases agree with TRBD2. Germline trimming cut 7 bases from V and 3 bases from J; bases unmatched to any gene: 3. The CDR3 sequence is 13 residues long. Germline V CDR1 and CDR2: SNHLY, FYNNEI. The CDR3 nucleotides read TGTGCCAGCACGCGGGAGGTTACAGATACGCAGTATTTT. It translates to CASTREVTDTQYF.

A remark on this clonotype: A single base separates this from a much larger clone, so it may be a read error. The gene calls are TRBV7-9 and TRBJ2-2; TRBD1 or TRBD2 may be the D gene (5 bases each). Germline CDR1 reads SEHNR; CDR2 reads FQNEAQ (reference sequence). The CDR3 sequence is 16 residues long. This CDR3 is CASSILQVANTGELLF. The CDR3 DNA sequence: TGTGCCAGCAGCATCCTACAGGTTGCGAACACCGGGGAGCTGCTTTTT.

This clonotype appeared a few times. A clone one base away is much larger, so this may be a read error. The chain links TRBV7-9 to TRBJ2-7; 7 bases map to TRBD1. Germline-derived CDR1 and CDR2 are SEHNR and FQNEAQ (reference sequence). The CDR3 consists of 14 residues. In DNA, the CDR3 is TGTGCCAGCAGCTCATCGACAGGGTTCGGCGAGCAGTGCTTC. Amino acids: CASSSSTGFGEQCF.

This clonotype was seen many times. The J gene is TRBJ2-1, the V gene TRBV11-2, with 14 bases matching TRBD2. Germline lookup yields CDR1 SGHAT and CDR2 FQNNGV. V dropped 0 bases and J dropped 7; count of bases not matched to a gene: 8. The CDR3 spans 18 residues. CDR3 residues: CASSLDPPGLAGVNEQFF. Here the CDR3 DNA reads TGTGCCAGCAGCTTAGACCCTCCGGGACTAGCGGGAGTAAATGAGCAGTTCTTC.

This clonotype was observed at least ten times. Here the CDR3 reads CASSYAGATDTQYF. The CDR3 coding sequence is TGTGCCAGCAGTTATGCGGGAGCAACAGATACGCAGTATTTT. The genes are TRBV6-2 or TRBV6-3 and TRBJ2-3; TRBD2 matches at 7 bases. With V trimmed by 3 bases and J by 3 bases, 3 bases remained unmatched. The CDR3 loop spans 14 amino acids. The V gene's germline CDR1 is MNHEY and CDR2 SVGEGT.

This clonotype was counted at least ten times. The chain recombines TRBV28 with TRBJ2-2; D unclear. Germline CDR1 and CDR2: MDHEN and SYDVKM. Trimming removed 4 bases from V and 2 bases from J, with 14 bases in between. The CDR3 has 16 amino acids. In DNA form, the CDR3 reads TGTGCCAGCAGTTCAAATACGCGGATCAACACCGGGGAGCTGTTTTTT. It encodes CASSSNTRINTGELFF.

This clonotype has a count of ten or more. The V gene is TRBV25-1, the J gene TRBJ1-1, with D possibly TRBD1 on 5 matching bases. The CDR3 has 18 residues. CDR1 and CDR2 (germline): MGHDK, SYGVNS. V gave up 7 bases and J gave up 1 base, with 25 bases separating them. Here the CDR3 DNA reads TGTGCCAGCAACAGGAATGAGGAGACGGACTTTCCGAACACTGAAGCTTTCTTT. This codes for CASNRNEETDFPNTEAFF.

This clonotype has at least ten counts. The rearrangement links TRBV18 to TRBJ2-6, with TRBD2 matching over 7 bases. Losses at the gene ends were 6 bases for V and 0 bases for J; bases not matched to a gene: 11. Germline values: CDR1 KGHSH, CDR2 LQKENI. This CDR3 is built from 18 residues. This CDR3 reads CASSNSGGGFSGANVLTF. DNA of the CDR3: TGTGCCAGCTCTAATTCAGGCGGGGGATTCTCTGGGGCCAACGTCCTGACTTTC.

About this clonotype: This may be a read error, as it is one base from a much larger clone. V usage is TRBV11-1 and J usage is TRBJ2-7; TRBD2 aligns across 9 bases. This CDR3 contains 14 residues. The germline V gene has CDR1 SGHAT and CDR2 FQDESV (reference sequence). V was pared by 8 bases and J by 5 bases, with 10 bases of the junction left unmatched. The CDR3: CASSVAGEGDEQYF. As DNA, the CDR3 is TGTGCCAGCTCCGTAGCGGGAGAAGGGGACGAGCAGTACTTC.

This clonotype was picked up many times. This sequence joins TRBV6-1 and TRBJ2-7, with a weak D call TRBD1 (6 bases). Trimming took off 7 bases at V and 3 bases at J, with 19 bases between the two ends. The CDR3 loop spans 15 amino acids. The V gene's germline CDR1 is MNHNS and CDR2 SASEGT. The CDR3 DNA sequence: TGTGCCAGCACCCCTTCTTGGGGGCTGTTCTACGAGCAGTACTTC. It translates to CASTPSWGLFYEQYF.

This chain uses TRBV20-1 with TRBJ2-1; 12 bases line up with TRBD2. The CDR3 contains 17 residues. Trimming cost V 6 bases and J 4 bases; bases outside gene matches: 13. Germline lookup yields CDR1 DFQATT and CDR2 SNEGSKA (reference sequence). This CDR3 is CSASEGETSGRYNEQFF. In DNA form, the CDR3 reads TGCAGTGCATCCGAGGGGGAGACTAGCGGGAGATACAATGAGCAGTTCTTC.

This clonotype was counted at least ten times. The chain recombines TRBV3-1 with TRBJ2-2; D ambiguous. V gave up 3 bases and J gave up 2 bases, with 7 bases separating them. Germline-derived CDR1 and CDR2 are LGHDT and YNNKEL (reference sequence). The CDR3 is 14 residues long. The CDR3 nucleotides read TGTGCCAGCAGCCACTACAGCAACACCGGGGAGCTGTTTTTT. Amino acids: CASSHYSNTGELFF.

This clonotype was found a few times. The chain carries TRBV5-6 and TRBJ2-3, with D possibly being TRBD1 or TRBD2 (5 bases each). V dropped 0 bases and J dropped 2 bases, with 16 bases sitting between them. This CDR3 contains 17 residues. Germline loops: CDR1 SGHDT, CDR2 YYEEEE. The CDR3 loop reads CASSLEIERGPTDTQYF. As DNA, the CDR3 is TGTGCCAGCAGCTTGGAGATTGAGAGGGGCCCCACAGATACGCAGTATTTT.

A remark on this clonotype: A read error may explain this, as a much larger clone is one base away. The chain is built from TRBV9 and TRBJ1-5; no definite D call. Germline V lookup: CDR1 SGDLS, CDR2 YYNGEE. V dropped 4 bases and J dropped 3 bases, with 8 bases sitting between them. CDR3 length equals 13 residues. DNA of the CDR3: TGTGCCAGCAGCATAGAGGACAATCAGCCCCAGCATTTT. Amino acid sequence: CASSIEDNQPQHF. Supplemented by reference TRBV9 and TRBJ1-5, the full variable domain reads DSGVTQTPKHLITATGQRVTLRCSPRSGDLSVYWYQQSLDQGLQFLIQYYNGEERAKGNILERFSAQQFPDLHSELNLSSLELGDSALYFCASSIEDNQPQHFGDGTRLSIL.